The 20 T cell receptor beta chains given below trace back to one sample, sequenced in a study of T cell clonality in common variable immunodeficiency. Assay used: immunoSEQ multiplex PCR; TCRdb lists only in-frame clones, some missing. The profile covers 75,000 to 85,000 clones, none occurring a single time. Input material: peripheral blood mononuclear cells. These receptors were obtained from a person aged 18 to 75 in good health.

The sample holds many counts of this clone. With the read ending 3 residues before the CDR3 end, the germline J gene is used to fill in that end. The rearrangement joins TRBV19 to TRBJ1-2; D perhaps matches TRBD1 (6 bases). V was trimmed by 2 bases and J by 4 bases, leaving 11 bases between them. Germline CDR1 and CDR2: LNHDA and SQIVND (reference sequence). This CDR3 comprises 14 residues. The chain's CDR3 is CASSIQTGGYGYTF. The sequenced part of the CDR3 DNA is TGTGCCAGTAGTATACAGACAGGCGGCTATGGC.

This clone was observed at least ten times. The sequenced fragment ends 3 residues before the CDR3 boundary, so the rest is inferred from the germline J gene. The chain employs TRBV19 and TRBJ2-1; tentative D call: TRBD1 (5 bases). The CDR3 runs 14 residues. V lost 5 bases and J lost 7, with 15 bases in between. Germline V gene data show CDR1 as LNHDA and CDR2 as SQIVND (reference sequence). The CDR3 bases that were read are TGTGCCAGTAGTCCTCAGGGTTTCGGGAATGAG. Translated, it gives CASSPQGFGNE. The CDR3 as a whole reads CASSPQGFGNEQFF.

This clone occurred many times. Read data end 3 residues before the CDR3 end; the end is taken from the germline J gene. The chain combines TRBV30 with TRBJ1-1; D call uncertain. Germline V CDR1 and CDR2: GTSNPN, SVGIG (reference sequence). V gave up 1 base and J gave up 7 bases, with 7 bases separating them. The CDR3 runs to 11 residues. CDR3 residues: CAWSGVVEAFF. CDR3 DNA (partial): TGTGCCTGGAGTGGAGTAGTTGAA.

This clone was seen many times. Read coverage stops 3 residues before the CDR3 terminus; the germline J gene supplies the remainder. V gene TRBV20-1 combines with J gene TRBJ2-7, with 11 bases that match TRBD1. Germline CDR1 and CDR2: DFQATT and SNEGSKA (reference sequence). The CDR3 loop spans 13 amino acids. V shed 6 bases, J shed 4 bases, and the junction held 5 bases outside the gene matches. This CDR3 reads CSAPGQGGYEQYF. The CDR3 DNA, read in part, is TGCAGTGCGCCGGGACAGGGGGGTTACGAG.

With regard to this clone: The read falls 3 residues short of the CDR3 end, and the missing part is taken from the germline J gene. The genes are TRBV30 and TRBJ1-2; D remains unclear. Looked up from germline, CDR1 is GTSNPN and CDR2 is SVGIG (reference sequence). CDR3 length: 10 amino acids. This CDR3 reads CAWGGNDYTF. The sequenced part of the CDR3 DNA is TGTGCCTGGGGCGGCAATGAC. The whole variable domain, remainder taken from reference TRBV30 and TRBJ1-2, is SQTIHQWPATLVQPVGSPLSLECTVEGTSNPNLYWYRQAAGRGLQLLFYSVGIGQISSEVPQNLSASRPQDRQFILSSKKLLLSDSGFYLCAWGGNDYTFGSGTRLTVV.

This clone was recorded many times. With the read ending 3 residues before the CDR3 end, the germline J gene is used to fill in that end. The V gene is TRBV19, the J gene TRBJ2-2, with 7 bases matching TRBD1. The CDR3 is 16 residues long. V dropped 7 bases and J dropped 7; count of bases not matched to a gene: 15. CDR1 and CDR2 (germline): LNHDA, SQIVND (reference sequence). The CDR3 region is CASNLKGAGFGGELFF. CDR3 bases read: TGTGCCAGTAATCTAAAGGGGGCCGGGTTTGGCGGGGAG.

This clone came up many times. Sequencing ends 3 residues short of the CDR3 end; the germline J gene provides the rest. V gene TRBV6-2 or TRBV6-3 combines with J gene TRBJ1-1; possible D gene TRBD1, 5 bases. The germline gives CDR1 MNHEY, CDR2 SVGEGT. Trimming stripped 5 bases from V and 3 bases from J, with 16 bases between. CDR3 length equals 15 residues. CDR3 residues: CASSSLRVIDTEAFF. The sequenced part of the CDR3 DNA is TGTGCCAGCAGTAGCCTCAGGGTCATAGACACTGAA.

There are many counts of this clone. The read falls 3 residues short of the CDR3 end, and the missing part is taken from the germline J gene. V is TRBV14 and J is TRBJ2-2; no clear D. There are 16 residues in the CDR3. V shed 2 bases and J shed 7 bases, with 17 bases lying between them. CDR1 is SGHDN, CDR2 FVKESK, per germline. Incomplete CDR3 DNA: TGTGCCAGCAGCCAAAGGCTCAGGCAGGCCGGCGGGGAG. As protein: CASSQRLRQAGGE. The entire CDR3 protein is CASSQRLRQAGGELFF.

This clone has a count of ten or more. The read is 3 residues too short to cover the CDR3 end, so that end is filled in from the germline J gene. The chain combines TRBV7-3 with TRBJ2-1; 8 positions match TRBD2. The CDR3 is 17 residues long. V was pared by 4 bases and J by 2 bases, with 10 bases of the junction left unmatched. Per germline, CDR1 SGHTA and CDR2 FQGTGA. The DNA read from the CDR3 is TGTGCCAGCAGCTCCCCCCTCAGTAGCGGGGCCTACAATGAG. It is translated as CASSSPLSSGAYNE. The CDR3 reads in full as CASSSPLSSGAYNEQFF.

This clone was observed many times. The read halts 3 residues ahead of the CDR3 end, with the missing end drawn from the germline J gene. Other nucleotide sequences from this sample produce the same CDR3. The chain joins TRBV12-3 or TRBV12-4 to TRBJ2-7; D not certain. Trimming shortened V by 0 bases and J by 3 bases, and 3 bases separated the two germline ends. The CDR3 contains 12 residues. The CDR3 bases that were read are TGTGCCAGCAGTTTAGCAGGCTACGAG. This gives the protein CASSLAGYE. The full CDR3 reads CASSLAGYEQYF.

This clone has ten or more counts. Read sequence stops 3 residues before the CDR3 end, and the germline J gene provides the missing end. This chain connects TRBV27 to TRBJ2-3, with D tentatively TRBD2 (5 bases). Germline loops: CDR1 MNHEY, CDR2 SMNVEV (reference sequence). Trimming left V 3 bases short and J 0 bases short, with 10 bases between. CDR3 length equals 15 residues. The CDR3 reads CASSFSGVSTDTQYF. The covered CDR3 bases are TGTGCCAGCAGTTTCAGCGGCGTTAGCACAGATACG.

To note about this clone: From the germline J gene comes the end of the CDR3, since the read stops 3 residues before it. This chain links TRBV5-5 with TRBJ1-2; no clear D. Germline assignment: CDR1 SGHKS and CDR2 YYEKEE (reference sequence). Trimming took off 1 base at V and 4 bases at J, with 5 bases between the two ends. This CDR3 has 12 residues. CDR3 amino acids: CASSLYSYGYTF. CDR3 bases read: TGTGCCAGCAGCTTGTACAGCTATGGC.

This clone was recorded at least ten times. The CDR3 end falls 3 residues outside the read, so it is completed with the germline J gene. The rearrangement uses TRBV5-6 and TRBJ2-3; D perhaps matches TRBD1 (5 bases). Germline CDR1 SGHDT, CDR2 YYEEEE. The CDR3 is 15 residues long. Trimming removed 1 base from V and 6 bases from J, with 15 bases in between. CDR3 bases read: TGTGCCAGCAGCTTGTTCCGACAGTCATGGGATACG. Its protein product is CASSLFRQSWDT. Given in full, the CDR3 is CASSLFRQSWDTQYF. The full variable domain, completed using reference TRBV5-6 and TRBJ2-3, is DAGVTQSPTHLIKTRGQQVTLRCSPKSGHDTVSWYQQALGQGPQFIFQYYEEEERQRGNFPDRFSGHQFPNYSSELNVNALLLGDSALYLCASSLFRQSWDTQYFGPGTRLTVL.

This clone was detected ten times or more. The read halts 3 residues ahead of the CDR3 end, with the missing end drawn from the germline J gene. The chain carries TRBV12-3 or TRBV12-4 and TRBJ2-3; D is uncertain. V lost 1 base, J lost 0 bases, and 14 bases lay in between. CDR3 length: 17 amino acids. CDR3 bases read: TGTGCCAGCAGTTTAGGAAGTTACTTTAATAGCACAGATACG. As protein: CASSLGSYFNSTDT. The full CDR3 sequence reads CASSLGSYFNSTDTQYF.

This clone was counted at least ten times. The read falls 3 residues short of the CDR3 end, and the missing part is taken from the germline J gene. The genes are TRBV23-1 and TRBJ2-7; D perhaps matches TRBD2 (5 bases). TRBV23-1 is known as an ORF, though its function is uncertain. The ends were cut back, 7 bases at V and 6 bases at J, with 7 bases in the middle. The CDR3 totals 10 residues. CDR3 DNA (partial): TGCGCCAGCATTCGGGGCGAG. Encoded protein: CASIRGE. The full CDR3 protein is CASIRGEQYF.

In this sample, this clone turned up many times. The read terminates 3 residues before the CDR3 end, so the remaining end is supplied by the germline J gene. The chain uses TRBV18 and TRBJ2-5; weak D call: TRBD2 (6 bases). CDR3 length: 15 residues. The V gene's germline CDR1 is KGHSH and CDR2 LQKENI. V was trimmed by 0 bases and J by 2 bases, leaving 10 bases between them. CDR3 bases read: TGTGCCAGCTCACCACCGCGGGGCTTACAAGAGACC. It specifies CASSPPRGLQET. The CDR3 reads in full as CASSPPRGLQETQYF.

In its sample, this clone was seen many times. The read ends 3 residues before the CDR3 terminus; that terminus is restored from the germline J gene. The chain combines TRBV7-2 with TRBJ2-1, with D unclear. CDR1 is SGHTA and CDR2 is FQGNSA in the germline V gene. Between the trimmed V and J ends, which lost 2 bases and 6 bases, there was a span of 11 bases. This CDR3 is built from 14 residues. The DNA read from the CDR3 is TGTGCCAGCAGCTTACTAGGTTCCACCAATGAG. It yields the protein CASSLLGSTNE. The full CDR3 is CASSLLGSTNEQFF. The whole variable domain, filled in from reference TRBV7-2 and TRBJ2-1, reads GAGVSQSPSNKVTEKGKDVELRCDPISGHTALYWYRQSLGQGLEFLIYFQGNSAPDKSGLPSDRFSAERTGGSVSTLTIQRTQQEDSAVYLCASSLLGSTNEQFFGPGTRLTVL.

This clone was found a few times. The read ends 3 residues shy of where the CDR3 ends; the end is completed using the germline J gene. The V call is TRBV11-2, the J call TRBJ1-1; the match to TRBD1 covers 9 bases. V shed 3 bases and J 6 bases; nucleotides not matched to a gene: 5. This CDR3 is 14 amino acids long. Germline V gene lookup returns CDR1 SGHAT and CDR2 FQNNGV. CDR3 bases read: TGTGCCAGCAGCTTCGACAGGGGGGTTCCTGAA. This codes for CASSFDRGVPE. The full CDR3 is CASSFDRGVPEAFF. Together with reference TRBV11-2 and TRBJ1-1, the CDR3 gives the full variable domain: EAGVAQSPRYKIIEKRQSVAFWCNPISGHATLYWYQQILGQGPKLLIQFQNNGVVDDSQLPKDRFSAERLKGVDSTLKIQPAKLEDSAVYLCASSFDRGVPEAFFGQGTRLTVV.

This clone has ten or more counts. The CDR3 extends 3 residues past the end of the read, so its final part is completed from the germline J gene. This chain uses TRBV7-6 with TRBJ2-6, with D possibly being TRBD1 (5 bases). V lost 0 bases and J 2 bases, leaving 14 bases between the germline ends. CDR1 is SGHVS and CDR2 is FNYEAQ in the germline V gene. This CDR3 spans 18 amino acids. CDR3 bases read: TGTGCCAGCAGCTTAGCAATCCCGACAGCGACTGGGGCCAACGTC. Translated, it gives CASSLAIPTATGANV. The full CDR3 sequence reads CASSLAIPTATGANVLTF.

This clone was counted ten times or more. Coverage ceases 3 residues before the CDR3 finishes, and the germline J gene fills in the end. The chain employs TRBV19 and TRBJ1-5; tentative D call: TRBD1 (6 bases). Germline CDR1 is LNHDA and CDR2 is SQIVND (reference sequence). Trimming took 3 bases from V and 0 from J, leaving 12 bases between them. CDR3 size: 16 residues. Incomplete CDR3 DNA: TGTGCCAGTAGTATCGGCGGGGGGCCTAGCAATCAGCCC. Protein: CASSIGGGPSNQP. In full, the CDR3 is CASSIGGGPSNQPQHF.